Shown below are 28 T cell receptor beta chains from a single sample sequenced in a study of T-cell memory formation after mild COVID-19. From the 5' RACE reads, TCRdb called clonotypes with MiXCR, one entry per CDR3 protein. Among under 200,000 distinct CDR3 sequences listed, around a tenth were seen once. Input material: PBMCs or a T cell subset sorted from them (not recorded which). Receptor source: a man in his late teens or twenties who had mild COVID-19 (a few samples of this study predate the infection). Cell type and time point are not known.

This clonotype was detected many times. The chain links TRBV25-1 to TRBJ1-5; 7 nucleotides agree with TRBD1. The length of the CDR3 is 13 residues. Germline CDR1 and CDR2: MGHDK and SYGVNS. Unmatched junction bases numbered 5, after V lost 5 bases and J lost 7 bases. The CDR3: CASSTGDRQPQHF. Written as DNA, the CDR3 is TGTGCCAGCAGTACAGGGGACAGACAGCCCCAGCATTTT. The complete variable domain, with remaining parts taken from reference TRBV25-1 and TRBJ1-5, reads EADIYQTPRYLVIGTGKKITLECSQTMGHDKMYWYQQDPGMELHLIHYSYGVNSTEKGDLSSESTVSRIRTEHFPLTLESARPSHTSQYLCASSTGDRQPQHFGDGTRLSIL.

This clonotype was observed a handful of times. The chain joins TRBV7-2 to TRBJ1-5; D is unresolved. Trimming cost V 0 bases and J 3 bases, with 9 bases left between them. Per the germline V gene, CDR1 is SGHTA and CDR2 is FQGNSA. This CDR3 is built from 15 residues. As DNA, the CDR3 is TGTGCCAGCAGCTTAGCGGCCGTTTACAATCAGCCCCAGCATTTT. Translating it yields CASSLAAVYNQPQHF.

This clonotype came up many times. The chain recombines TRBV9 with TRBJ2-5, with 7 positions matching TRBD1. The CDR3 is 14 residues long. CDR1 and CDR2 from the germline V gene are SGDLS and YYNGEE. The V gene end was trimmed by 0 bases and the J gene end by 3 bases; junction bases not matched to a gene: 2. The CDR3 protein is CASSVGQGEETQYF. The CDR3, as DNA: TGTGCCAGCAGCGTAGGACAGGGTGAAGAGACCCAGTACTTC.

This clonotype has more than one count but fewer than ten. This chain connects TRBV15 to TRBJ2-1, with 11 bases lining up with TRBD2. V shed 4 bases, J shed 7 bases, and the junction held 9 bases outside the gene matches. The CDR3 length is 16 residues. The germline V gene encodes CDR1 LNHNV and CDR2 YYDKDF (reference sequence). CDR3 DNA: TGTGCCACCAGCATCCTACTAGCGGGGGTGGGGAATGAGCAGTTCTTC. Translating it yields CATSILLAGVGNEQFF.

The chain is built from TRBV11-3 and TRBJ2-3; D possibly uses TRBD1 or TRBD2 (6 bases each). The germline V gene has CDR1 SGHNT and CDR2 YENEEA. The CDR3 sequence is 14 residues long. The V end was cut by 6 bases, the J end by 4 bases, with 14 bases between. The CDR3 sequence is CASSLLGGADTQYF. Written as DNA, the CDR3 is TGTGCCAGCAGTCTACTGGGGGGCGCAGATACGCAGTATTTT.

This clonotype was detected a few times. The CDR3 DNA reads TGTGCCAGCAGTTCATCGAGGTACGAGCAGTACGTC. The encoded protein is CASSSSRYEQYV. This chain joins TRBV28 and TRBJ2-7; D unclear. The CDR3 loop spans 12 amino acids. Trimming stripped 4 bases from V and 4 bases from J, with 8 bases between. CDR1 is MDHEN and CDR2 is SYDVKM in the germline V gene.

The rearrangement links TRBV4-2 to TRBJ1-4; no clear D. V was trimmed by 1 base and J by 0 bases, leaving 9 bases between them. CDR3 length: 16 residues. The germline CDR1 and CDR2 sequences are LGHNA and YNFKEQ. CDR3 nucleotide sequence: TGTGCCAGCAGCCAAGTGGGAGCTGCAACTAATGAAAAACTGTTTTTT. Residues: CASSQVGAATNEKLFF.

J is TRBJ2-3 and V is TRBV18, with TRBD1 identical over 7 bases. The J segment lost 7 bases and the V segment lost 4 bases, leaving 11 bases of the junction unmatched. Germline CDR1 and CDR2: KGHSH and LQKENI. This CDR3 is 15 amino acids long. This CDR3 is CASSRRDRGDHTQYF. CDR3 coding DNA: TGTGCCAGCTCACGCCGGGACAGAGGGGACCATACGCAGTATTTT.

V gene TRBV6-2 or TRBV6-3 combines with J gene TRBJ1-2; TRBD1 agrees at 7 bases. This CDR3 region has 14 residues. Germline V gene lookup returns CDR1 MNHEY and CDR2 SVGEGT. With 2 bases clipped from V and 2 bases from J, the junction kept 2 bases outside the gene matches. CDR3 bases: TGTGCCAGCAGTTACCCGGGACAGAACTATGGCTACACCTTC. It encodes CASSYPGQNYGYTF.

The CDR3 protein is CASSLGGLSNYGYTF. CDR3 in DNA: TGTGCCAGCAGCTTAGGGGGTTTGTCTAACTATGGCTACACCTTC. The gene calls are TRBV11-2 and TRBJ1-2; D remains ambiguous. Between the trimmed V and J ends, which lost 1 base and 0 bases, there was a span of 9 bases. Germline CDR1 SGHAT, CDR2 FQNNGV. CDR3 length: 15 amino acids.

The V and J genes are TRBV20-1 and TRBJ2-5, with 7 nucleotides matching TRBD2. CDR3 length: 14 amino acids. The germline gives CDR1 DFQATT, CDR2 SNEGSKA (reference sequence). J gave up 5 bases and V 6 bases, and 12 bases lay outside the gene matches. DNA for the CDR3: TGCAGTGCAGTCGGACTAGGAGGTTGGGAGACCCAGTACTTC. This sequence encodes CSAVGLGGWETQYF.

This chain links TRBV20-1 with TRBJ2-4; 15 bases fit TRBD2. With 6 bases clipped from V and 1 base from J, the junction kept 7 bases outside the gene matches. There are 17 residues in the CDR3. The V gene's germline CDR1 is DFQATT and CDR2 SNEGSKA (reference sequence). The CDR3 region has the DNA TGCAGTGCCGTGGGACTAGCGGGGGGCCAGGCCAAAAACATTCAGTACTTC. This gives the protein CSAVGLAGGQAKNIQYF.

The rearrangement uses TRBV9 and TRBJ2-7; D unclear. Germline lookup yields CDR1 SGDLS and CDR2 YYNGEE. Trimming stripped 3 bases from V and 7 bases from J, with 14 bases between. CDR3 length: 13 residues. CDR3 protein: CASSGLAPGEQYF. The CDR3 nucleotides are TGTGCCAGCAGCGGGTTGGCCCCTGGAGAGCAGTACTTC.

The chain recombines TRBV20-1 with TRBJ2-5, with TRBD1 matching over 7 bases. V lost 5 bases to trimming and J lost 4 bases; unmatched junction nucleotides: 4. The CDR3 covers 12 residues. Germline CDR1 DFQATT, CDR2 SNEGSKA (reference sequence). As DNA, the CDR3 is TGCAGTGCTCTGACAGGGAGAGAGACCCAGTACTTC. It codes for CSALTGRETQYF.

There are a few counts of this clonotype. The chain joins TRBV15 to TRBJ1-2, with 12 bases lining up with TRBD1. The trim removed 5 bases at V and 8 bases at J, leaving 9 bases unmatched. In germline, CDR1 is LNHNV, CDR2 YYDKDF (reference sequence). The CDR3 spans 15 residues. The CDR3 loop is CATSLRSGTGGGYTF. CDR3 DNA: TGTGCCACCAGCCTCCGGAGCGGGACAGGGGGCGGCTACACCTTC. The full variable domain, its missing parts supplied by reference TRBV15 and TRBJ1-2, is DAMVIQNPRYQVTQFGKPVTLSCSQTLNHNVMYWYQQKSSQAPKLLFHYYDKDFNNEADTPDNFQSRRPNTSFCFLDIRSPGLGDTAMYLCATSLRSGTGGGYTFGSGTRLTVV.

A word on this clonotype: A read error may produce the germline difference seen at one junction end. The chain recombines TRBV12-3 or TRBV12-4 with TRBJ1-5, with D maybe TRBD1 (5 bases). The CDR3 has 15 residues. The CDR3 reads CASNRGGTSNQPQHF. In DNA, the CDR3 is TGTGCCAGCAACCGGGGGGGGACGAGCAATCAGCCACAGCATTTT.

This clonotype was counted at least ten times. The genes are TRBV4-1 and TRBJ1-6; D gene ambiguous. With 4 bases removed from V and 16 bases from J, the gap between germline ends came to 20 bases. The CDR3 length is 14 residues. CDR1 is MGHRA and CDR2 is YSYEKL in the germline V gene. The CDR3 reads CASSPEWRANRLHF. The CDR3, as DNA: TGCGCCAGCAGCCCCGAATGGCGAGCCAATCGGCTCCACTTT.

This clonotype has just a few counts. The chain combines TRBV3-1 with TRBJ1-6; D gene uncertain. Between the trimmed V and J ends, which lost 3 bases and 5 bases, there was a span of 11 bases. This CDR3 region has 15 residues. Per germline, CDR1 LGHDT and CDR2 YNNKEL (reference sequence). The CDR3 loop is CASSQRRGDNSPLHF. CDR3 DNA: TGTGCCAGCAGCCAGCGACGAGGAGATAATTCACCCCTCCACTTT.

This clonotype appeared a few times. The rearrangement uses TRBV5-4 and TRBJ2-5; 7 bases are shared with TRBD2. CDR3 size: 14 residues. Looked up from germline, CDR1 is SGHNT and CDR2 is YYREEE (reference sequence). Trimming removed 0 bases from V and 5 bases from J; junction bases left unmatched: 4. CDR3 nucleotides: TGTGCCAGCAGCTTGGTTATGGGGGGGGAGACCCAGTACTTC. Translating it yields CASSLVMGGETQYF.

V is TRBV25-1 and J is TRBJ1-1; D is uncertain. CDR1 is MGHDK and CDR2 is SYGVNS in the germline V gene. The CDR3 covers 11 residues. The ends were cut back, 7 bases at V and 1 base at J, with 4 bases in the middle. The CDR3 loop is CASIGNTEAFF. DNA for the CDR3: TGTGCCAGCATTGGGAACACTGAAGCTTTCTTT. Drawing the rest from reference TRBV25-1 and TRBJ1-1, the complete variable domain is EADIYQTPRYLVIGTGKKITLECSQTMGHDKMYWYQQDPGMELHLIHYSYGVNSTEKGDLSSESTVSRIRTEHFPLTLESARPSHTSQYLCASIGNTEAFFGQGTRLTVV.

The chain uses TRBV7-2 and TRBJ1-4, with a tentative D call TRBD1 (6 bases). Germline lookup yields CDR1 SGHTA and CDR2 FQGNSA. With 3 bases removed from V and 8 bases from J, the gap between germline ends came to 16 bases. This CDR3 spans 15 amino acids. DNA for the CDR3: TGTGCCAGCAGCTTTAAGCCGGGACAAGAGGAAAAACTGTTTTTT. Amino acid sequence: CASSFKPGQEEKLFF.

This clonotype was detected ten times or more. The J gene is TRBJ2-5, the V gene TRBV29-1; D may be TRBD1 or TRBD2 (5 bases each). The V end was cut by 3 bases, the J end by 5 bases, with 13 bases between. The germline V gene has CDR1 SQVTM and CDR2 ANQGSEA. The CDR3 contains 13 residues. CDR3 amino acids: CSVDPGARETQYF. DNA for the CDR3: TGCAGCGTTGACCCCGGGGCGAGGGAGACCCAGTACTTC.

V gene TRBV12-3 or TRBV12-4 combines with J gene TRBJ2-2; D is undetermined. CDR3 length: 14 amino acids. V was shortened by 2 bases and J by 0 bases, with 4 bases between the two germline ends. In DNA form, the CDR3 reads TGTGCCAGCAGTTTACTAGCGAACACCGGGGAGCTGTTTTTT. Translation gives CASSLLANTGELFF.

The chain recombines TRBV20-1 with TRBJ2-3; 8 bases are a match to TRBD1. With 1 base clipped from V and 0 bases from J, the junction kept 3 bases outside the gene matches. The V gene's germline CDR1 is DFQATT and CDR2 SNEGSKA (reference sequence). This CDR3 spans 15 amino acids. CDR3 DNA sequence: TGCAGTGCTAGAGCCGACAGGGGAAGCACAGATACGCAGTATTTT. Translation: CSARADRGSTDTQYF.

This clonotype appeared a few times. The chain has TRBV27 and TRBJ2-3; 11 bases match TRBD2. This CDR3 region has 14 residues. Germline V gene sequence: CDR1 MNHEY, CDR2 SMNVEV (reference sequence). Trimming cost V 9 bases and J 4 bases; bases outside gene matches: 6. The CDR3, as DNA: TGTGCCAGTAGGCTAGCGGGGGGCCCAGATACGCAGTATTTT. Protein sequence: CASRLAGGPDTQYF.

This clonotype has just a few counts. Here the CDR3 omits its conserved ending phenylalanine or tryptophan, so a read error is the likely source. The CDR3, as DNA: TGCGCCAGCAGCCCCTCGGATTACACTGAAGCTTTCTAT. Translation gives CASSPSDYTEAFY. The genes are TRBV5-1 and TRBJ1-1, with D hard to call. Trimming shortened V by 4 bases and J by 3 bases, and 10 bases separated the two germline ends. Germline V gene data show CDR1 as SGHRS and CDR2 as YFSETQ. CDR3 length: 13 residues.

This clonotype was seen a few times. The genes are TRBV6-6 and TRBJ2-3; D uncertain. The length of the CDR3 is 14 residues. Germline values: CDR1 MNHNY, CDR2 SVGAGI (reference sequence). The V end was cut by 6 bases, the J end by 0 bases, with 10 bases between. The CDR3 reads CASSFRISTDTQYF. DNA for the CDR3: TGTGCCAGCAGCTTCCGGATCAGCACAGATACGCAGTATTTT.

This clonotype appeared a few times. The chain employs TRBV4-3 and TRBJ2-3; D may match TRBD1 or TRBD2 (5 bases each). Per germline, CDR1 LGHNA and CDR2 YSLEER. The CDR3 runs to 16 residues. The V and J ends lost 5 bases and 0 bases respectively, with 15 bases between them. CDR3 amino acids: CASSMGRNPSTDTQYF. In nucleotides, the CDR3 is TGCGCCAGCAGCATGGGACGGAACCCTAGCACAGATACGCAGTATTTT.